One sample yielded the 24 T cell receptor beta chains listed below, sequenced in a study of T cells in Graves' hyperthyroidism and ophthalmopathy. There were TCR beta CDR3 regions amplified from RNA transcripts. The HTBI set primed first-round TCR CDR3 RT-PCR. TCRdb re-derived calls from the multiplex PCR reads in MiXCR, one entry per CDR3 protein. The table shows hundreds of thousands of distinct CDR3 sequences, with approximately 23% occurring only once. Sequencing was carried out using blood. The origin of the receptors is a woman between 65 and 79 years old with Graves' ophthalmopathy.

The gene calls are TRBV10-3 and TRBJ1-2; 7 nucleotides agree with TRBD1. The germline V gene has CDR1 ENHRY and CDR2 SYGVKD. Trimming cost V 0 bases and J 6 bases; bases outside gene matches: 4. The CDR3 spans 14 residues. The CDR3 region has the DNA TGTGCCATCAGTGAGTCACAGGGGTTCAATGGCTACACCTTC. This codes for CAISESQGFNGYTF.

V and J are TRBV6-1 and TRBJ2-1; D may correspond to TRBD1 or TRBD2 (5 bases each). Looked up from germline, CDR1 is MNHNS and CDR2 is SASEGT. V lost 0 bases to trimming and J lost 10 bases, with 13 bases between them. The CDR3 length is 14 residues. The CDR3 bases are TGTGCCAGCAGTGAAGCGCGAGGGGCTTGGGAGCAGTTCTTC. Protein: CASSEARGAWEQFF.

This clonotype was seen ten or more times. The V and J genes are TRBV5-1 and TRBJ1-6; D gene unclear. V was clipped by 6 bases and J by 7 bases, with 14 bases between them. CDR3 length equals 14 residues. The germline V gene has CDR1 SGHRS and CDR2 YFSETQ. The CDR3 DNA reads TGCGCCAGCACGGAGACGGGAAACAATTCACCCCTCCACTTT. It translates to CASTETGNNSPLHF.

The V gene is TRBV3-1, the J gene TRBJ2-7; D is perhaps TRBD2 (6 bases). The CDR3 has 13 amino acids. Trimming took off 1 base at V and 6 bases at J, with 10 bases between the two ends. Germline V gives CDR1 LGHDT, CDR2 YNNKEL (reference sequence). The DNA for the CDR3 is TGTGCCAGCAGCCAAGGGGGGGTGGGCGAGCAGTACTTC. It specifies CASSQGGVGEQYF.

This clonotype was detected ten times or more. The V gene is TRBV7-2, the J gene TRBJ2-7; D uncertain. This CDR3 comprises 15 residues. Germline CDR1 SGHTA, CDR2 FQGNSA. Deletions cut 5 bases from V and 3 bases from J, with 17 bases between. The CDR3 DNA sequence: TGTGCCAGCAGCCTTAGCCGGACCTTTAACTACGAGCAGTACTTC. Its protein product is CASSLSRTFNYEQYF.

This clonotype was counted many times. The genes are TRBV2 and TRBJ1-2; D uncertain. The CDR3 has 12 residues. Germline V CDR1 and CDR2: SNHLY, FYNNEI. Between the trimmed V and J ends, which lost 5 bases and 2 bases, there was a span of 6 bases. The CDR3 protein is CASSSRNYGYTF. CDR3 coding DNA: TGTGCCAGCAGTTCCCGCAACTATGGCTACACCTTC.

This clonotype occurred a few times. The CDR3 sequence: CASSFAGGQKGYTF. Written as DNA, the CDR3 is TGTGCCAGCAGTTTTGCAGGGGGCCAGAAAGGCTACACCTTC. The genes are TRBV28 and TRBJ1-2; 8 positions agree with TRBD1. Trimming removed 3 bases from V and 8 bases from J; junction bases left unmatched: 8. CDR1 MDHEN and CDR2 SYDVKM come from the germline V gene. The CDR3 length is 14 residues.

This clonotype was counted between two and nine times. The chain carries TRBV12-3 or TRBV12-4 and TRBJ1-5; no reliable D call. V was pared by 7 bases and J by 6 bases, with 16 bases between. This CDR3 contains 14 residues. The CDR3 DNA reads TGTGCCAGCACGGGCAGAGGACTTGCTCAGCCCCAGCATTTT. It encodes CASTGRGLAQPQHF.

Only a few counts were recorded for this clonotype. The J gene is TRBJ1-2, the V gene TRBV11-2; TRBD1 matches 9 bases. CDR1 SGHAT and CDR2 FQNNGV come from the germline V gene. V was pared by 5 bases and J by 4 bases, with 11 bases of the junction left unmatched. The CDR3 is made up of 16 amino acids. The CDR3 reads CASSQSADRGGYGYTF. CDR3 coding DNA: TGTGCCAGCAGCCAATCTGCCGACAGGGGGGGCTATGGCTACACCTTC.

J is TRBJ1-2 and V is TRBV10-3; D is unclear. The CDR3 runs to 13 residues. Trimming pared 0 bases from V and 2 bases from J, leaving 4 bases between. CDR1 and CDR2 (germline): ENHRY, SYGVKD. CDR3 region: CAISESRNYGYTF. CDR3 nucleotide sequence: TGTGCCATCAGTGAGTCAAGGAACTATGGCTACACCTTC.

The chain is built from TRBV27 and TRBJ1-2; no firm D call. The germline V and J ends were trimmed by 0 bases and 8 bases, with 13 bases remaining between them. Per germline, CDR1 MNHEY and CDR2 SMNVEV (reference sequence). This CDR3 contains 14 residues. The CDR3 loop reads CASSLSTAPSGYTF. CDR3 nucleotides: TGTGCCAGCAGTTTATCGACCGCCCCGTCAGGCTACACCTTC.

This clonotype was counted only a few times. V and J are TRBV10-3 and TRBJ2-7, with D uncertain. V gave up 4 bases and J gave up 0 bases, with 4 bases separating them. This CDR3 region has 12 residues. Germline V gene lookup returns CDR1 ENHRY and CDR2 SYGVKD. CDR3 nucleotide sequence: TGTGCCATCAGTGCAAACTCCTACGAGCAGTACTTC. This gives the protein CAISANSYEQYF.

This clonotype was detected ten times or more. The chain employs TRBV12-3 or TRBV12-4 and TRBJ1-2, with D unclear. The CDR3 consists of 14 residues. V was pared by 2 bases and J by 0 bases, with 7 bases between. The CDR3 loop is CASSLSPANYGYTF. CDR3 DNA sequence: TGTGCCAGCAGTTTATCCCCAGCTAACTATGGCTACACCTTC.

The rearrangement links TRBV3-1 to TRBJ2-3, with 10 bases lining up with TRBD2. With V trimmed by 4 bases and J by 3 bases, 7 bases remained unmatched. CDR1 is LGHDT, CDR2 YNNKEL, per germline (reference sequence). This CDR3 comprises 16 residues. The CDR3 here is CASSRQLAGKTDTQYF. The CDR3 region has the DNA TGTGCCAGCAGCCGACAACTAGCGGGGAAAACAGATACGCAGTATTTT.

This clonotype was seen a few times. The CDR3 here is CASSFSPPSYGYTF. As DNA, the CDR3 is TGTGCCAGCAGTTTTAGCCCCCCCAGCTATGGCTACACCTTC. This chain uses TRBV12-3 or TRBV12-4 with TRBJ1-2; no firm D call. V shed 3 bases and J shed 4 bases, with 12 bases lying between them. The length of the CDR3 is 14 residues.

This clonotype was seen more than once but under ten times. CDR3 in DNA: TGTGCCAGCAGTTTAGCCCGACAGGGGGCGAGCGCTTTGACCGGGGAGCTGTTTTTT. It specifies CASSLARQGASALTGELFF. This chain joins TRBV12-3 or TRBV12-4 and TRBJ2-2; 10 bases fit TRBD1. With 0 bases clipped from V and 5 bases from J, the junction kept 12 bases outside the gene matches. The CDR3 has 19 residues.

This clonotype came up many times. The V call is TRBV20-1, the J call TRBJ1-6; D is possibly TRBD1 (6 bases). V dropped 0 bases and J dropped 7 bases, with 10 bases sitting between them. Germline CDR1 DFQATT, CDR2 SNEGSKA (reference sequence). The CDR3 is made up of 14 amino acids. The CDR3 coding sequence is TGCAGTGCTAGAGATCAGGGGCAGAATTCACCCCTCCACTTT. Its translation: CSARDQGQNSPLHF.

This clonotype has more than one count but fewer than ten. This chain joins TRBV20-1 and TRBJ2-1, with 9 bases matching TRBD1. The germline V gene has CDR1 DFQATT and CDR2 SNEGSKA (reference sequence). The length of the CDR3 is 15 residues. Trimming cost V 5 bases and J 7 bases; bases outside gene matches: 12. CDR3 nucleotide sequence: TGCAGTGCTGGATACTACAGGGGGCTAGTGAATGAGCAGTTCTTC. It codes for CSAGYYRGLVNEQFF.

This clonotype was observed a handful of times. CDR3 amino acids: CAIRGVNEQFF. The CDR3 nucleotides read TGTGCCATCAGGGGGGTGAATGAGCAGTTCTTC. The chain is built from TRBV10-3 and TRBJ2-1; the D call may be TRBD1 or TRBD2 (5 bases each). Trimming shortened V by 6 bases and J by 7 bases, and 7 bases separated the two germline ends. This CDR3 has 11 residues. CDR1 is ENHRY and CDR2 is SYGVKD in the germline V gene.

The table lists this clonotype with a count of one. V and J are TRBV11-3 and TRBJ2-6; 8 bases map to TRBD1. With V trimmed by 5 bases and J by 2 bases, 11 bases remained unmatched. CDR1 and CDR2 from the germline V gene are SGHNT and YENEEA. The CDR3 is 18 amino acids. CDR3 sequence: CASSGGQGPDTGANVLTF. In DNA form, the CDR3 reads TGTGCCAGCAGCGGCGGACAGGGCCCCGACACTGGGGCCAACGTCCTGACTTTC.

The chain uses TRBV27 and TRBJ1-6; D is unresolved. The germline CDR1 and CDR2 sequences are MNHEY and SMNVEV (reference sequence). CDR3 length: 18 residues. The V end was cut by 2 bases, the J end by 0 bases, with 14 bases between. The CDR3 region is CASSLGIRGSSYNSPLHF. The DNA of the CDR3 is TGTGCCAGCAGTTTAGGGATTCGAGGGAGCTCCTATAATTCACCCCTCCACTTT.

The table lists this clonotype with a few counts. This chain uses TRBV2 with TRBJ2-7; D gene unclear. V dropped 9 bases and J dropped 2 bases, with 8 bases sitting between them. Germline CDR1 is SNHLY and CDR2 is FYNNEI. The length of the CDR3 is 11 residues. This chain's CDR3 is CASKNPYEQYF. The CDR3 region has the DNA TGTGCCAGTAAAAACCCCTACGAGCAGTACTTC. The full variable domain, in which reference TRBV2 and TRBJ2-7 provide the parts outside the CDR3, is EPEVTQTPSHQVTQMGQEVILRCVPISNHLYFYWYRQILGQKVEFLVSFYNNEISEKSEIFDDQFSVERPDGSNFTLKIRSTKLEDSAMYFCASKNPYEQYFGPGTRLTVT.

The CDR3 region is CASSRGGRANYGYTF. CDR3 DNA: TGTGCCAGCAGCAGAGGGGGGAGAGCTAACTATGGCTACACCTTC. The chain is built from TRBV3-1 and TRBJ1-2; D possibly corresponds to TRBD1 (6 bases). V lost 5 bases to trimming and J lost 0 bases, with 13 bases between them. CDR1 is LGHDT and CDR2 is YNNKEL in the germline V gene (reference sequence). This CDR3 has 15 residues.

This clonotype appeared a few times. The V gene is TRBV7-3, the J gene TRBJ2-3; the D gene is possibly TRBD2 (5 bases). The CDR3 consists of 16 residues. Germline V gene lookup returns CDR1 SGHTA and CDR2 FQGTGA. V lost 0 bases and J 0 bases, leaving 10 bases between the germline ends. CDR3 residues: CASSLTGSGSTDTQYF. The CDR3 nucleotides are TGTGCCAGCAGCTTAACGGGCTCGGGGAGCACAGATACGCAGTATTTT.